Below, one TCR beta chain is given with its context. Its antigen is undetermined. The ends were cut back, 5 bases at V and 0 bases at J, with 11 bases in the middle. CDR1 is GTSNPN and CDR2 is SVGIG in the germline V gene (reference sequence). The CDR3 spans 15 residues. This record comes from a study of cytomegalovirus exposure and HLA in healthy donors. As for the study in general: Among the 300 to 400 donors who were genotyped, about 80% fell in the genetic ancestry cluster that is associated with self-reported Caucasian donors. Whole-study findings and limits: A later analysis associated 15,000 or so TCR beta sequences with HLA alleles at a 0.05 false discovery rate. Rarity held for most TCR sequences, but there were some public TCRs that occurred in many donors.

PCR was performed using 60 Vbeta and 13 Jbeta primers. The data were produced by immunoSEQ multiplex PCR, yet TCRdb's version contains in-frame clones alone and is incomplete. The sample yields about 72,000 clones, 65% to 70% seen once. The genes are TRBV30 and TRBJ1-6, with D perhaps matching TRBD1 (5 bases). Sequences were obtained from PBMCs. This clonotype was obtained from a man between 40 and 49 years old in good health and CMV-seropositive. CDR3 loop: CAWGRGSSYNSPLHF. CDR3 DNA sequence: TGTGCCTGGGGTCGGGGGTCCTCCTATAATTCACCCCTCCACTTT.